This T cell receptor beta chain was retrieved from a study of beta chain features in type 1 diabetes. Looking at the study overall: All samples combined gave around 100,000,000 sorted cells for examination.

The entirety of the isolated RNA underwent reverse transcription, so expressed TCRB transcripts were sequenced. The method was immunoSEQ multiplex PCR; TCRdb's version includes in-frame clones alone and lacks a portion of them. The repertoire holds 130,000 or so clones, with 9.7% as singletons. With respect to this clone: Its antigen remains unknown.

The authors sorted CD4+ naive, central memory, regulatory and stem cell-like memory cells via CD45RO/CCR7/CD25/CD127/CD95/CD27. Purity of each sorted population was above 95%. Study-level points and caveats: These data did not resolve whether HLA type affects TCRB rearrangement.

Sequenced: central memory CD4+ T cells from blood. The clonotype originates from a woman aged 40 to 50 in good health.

CDR3 in DNA: TGTGCCAGCAGCCTACGACTAGCGGGTAGCTCCTACAATGAGCAGTTCTTC. Protein sequence: CASSLRLAGSSYNEQFF. This chain links TRBV11-2 with TRBJ2-1, with 10 bases aligning to TRBD2. There are 17 residues in the CDR3. CDR1 and CDR2 from the germline V gene are SGHAT and FQNNGV. V was clipped by 5 bases and J by 0 bases; unmatched bases: 7.